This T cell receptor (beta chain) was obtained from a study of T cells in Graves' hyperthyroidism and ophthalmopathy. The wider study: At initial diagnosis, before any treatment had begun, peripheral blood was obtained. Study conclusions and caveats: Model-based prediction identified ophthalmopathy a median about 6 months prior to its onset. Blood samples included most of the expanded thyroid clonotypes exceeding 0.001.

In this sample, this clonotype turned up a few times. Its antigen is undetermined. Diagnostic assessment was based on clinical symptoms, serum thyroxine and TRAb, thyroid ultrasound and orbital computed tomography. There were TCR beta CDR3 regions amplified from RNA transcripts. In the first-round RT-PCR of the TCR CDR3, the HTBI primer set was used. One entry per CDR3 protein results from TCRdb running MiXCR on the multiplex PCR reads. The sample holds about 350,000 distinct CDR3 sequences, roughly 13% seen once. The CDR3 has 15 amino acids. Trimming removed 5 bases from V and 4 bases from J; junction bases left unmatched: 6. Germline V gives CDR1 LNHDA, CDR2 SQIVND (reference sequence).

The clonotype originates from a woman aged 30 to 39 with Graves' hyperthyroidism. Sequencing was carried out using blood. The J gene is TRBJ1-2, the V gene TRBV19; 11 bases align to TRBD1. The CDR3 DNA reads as TGTGCCAGTAGTCTCTGGACAGGGGGCGCCTATGGCTACACCTTC. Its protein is CASSLWTGGAYGYTF.